What follows is one T cell receptor (beta chain) and its context. The antigen remains unidentified. These data are taken from a study of OX40 agonist ivuxolimab in advanced cancers. In the study overall: With a range of roughly 20 to 80, age averaged approximately 55 years, and around 83% were male. Partial responses were recorded for three patients, including one with hepatocellular carcinoma and two with cutaneous melanoma. Whole-study results and caveats: Low normalized T-cell clonal expansion also characterized some of the nonresponders.

Some clones are missing from TCRdb's copy, which holds only in-frame ones; the method was immunoSEQ multiplex PCR. The data contain around 34,000 clones, 81% of them singletons. The V end was cut by 0 bases, the J end by 2 bases, with 21 bases between. This CDR3 contains 18 residues. Germline V gene lookup returns CDR1 SGHRS and CDR2 YFSETQ. Blood draws occurred at baseline, cycle 4 day 1, and cycle 7 day 1. This TCR was sampled from an adult with an advanced solid tumor such as melanoma, head and neck, liver or kidney cancer. The V and J genes are TRBV5-1 and TRBJ2-7, with a possible D match to TRBD1 (6 bases). Specimen: CD4+ or CD8+ T cells sorted from blood, collected in a trial of the OX40 agonist ivuxolimab. The CDR3 loop reads CASSLGGGQTTAAYEQYF. The CDR3 DNA is TGCGCCAGCAGCTTGGGAGGGGGTCAGACCACTGCCGCCTACGAGCAGTACTTC.